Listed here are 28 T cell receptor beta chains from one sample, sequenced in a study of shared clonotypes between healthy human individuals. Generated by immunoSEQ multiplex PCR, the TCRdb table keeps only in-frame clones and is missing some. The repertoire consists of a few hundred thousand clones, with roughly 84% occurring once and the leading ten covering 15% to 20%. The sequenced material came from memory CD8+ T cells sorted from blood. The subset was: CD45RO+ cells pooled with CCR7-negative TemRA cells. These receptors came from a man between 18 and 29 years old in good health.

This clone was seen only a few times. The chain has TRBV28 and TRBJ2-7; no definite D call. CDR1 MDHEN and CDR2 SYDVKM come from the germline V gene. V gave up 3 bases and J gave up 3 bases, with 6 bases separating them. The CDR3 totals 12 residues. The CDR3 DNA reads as TGTGCCAGCAGTTTTCGGTTCTACGAGCAGTACTTC. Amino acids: CASSFRFYEQYF.

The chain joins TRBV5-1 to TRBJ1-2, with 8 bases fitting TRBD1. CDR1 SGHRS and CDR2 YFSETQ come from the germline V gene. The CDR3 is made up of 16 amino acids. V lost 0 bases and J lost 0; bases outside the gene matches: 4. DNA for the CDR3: TGCGCCAGCAGCTTGGTCCCAGGGGGCGCTAACTATGGCTACACCTTC. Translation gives CASSLVPGGANYGYTF. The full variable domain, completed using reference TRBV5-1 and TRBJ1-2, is KAGVTQTPRYLIKTRGQQVTLSCSPISGHRSVSWYQQTPGQGLQFLFEYFSETQRNKGNFPGRFSGRQFSNSRSEMNVSTLELGDSALYLCASSLVPGGANYGYTFGSGTRLTVV.

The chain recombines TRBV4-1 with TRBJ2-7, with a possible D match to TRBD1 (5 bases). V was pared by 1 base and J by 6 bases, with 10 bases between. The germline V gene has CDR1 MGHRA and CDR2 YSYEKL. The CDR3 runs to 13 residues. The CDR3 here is CASSQGQGSEQYF. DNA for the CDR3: TGCGCCAGCAGCCAAGGTCAGGGTTCCGAGCAGTACTTC.

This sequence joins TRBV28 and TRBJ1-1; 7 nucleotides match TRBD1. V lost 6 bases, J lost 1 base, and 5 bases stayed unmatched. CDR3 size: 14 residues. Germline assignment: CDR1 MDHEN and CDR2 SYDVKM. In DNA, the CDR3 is TGTGCCAGCAGCCGACAGGGAGAGAACACTGAAGCTTTCTTT. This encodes CASSRQGENTEAFF.

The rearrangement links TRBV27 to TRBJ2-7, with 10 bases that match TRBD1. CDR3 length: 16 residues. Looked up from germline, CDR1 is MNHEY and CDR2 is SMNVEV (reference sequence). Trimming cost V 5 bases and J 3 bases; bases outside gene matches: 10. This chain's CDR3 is CASSLSTGGFYYEQYF. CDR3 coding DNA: TGTGCCAGCAGTCTCTCGACAGGGGGCTTTTACTACGAGCAGTACTTC.

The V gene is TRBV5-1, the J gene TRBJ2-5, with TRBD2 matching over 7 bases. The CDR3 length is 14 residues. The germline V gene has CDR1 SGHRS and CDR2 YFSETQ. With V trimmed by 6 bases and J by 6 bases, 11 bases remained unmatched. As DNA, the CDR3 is TGCGCCAGCACCTCCGGCGGGGGTGTGAAGACCCAGTACTTC. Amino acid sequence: CASTSGGGVKTQYF.

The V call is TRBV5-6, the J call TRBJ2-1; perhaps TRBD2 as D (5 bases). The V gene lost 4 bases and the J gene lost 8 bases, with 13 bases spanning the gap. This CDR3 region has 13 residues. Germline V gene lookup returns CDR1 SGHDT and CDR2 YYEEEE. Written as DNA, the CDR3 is TGTGCCAGCAGCCCAACAGCCGGGGATGAGCAGTTCTTC. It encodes CASSPTAGDEQFF.

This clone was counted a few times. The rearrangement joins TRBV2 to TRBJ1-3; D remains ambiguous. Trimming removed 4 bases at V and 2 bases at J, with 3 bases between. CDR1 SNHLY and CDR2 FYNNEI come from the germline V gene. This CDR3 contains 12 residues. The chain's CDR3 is CASSGPGNTIYF. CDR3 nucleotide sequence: TGTGCCAGCAGTGGCCCTGGAAACACCATATATTTT.

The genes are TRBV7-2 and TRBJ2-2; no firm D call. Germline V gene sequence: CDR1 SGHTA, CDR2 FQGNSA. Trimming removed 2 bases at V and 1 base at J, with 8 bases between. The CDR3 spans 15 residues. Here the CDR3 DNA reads TGTGCCAGCAGCTTACGTCTGTTGAACACCGGGGAGCTGTTTTTT. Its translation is CASSLRLLNTGELFF.

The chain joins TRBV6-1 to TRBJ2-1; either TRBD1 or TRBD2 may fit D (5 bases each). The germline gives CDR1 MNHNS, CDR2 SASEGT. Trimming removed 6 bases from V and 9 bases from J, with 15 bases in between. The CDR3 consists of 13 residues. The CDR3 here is CASRGRRGIEQFF. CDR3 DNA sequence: TGTGCCAGCAGGGGACGACGGGGCATTGAGCAGTTCTTC.

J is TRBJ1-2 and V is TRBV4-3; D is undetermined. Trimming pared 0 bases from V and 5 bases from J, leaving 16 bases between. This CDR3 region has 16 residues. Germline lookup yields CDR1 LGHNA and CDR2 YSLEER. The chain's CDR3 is CASSQDRGDPFYGYTF. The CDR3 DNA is TGCGCCAGCAGCCAAGATCGGGGAGATCCTTTTTATGGCTACACCTTC.

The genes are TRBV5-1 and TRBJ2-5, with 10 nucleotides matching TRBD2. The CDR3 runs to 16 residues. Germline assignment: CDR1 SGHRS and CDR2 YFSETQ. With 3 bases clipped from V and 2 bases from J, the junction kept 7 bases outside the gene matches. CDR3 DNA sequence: TGCGCCAGCAGCTCCCCTCTAGCGGGGGCACAAGAGACCCAGTACTTC. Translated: CASSSPLAGAQETQYF.

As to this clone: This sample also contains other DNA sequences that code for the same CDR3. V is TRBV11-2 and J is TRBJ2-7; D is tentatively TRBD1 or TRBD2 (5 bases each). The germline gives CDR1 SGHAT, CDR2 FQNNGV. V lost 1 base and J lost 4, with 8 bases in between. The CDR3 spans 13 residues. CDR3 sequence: CASSLAGPYEQYF. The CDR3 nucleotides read TGTGCCAGCAGCTTAGCGGGACCTTACGAGCAGTACTTC.

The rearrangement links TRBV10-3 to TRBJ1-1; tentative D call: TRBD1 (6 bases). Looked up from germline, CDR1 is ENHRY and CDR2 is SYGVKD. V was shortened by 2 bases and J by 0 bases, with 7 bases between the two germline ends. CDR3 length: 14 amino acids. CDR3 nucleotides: TGTGCCATCAGTGAGCGGGGGCTGAACACTGAAGCTTTCTTT. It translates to CAISERGLNTEAFF.

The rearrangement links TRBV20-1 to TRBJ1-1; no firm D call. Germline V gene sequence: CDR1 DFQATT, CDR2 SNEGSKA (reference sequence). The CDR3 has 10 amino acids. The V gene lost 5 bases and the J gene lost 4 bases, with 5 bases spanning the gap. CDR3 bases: TGCAGTGCTCGGGGCACTGAAGCTTTCTTT. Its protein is CSARGTEAFF.

The CDR3 nucleotides are TGTGCCAGCAGTTGGGGGACAGGGGGCGGCGAGCAGTACTTC. It codes for CASSWGTGGGEQYF. This chain joins TRBV28 and TRBJ2-7, with 12 bases identical to TRBD1. Germline CDR1 reads MDHEN; CDR2 reads SYDVKM. The CDR3 length is 14 residues. With 4 bases clipped from V and 6 bases from J, the junction kept 4 bases outside the gene matches.

CDR3 protein: CASSYPGGPYNEQFF. CDR3 DNA: TGTGCCAGCAGCTACCCGGGAGGCCCCTACAATGAGCAGTTCTTC. The chain joins TRBV27 to TRBJ2-1; 7 bases fit TRBD2. Per germline, CDR1 MNHEY and CDR2 SMNVEV (reference sequence). The CDR3 contains 15 residues. The J segment lost 2 bases and the V segment lost 6 bases, leaving 7 bases of the junction unmatched.

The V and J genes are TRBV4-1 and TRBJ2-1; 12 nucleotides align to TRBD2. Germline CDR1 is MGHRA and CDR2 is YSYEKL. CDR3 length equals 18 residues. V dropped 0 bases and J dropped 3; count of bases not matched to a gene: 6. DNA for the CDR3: TGCGCCAGCAGCCAAGATCCTAGCGGGGGGGCCATCTACAATGAGCAGTTCTTC. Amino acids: CASSQDPSGGAIYNEQFF.

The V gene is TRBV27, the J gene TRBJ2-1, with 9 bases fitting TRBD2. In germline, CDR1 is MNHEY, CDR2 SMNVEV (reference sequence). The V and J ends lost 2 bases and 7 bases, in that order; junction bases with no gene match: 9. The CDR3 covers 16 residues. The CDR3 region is CASSLLGVAGVNEQFF. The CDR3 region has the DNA TGTGCCAGCAGTTTACTCGGCGTAGCGGGAGTGAATGAGCAGTTCTTC.

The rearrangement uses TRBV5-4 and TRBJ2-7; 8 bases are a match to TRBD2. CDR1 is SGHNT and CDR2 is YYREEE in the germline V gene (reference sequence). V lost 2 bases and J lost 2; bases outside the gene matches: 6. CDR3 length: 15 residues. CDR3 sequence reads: CASSFGSGDPYEQYF. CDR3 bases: TGTGCCAGCAGCTTCGGTAGCGGGGACCCCTACGAGCAGTACTTC.

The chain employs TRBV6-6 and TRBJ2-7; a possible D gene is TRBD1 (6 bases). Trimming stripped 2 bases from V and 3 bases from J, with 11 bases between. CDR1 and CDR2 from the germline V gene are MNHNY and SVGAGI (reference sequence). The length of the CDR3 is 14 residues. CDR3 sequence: CASSYAWTDYEQYF. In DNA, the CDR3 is TGTGCCAGCAGTTACGCATGGACAGACTACGAGCAGTACTTC.

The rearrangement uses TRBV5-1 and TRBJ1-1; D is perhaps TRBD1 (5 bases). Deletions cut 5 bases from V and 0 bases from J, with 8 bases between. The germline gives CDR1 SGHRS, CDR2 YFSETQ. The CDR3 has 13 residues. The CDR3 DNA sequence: TGCGCCAGCAGACCGGACATGAACACTGAAGCTTTCTTT. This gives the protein CASRPDMNTEAFF.

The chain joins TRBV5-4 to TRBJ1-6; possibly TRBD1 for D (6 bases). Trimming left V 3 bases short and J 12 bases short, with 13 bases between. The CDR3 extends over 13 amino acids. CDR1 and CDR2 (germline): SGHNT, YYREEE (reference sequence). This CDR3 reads CASSSRGKQPLHF. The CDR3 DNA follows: TGTGCCAGCAGCTCCAGGGGAAAGCAACCCCTCCACTTT.

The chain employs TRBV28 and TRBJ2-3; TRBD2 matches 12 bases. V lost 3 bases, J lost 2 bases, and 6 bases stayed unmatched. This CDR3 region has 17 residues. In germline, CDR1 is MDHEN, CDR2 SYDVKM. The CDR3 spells CASSFSSGGAPTDTQYF. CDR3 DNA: TGTGCCAGCAGTTTTTCTAGCGGGGGGGCCCCCACAGATACGCAGTATTTT. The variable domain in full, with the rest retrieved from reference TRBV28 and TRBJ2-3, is DVKVTQSSRYLVKRTGEKVFLECVQDMDHENMFWYRQDPGLGLRLIYFSYDVKMKEKGDIPEGYSVSREKKERFSLILESASTNQTSMYLCASSFSSGGAPTDTQYFGPGTRLTVL.

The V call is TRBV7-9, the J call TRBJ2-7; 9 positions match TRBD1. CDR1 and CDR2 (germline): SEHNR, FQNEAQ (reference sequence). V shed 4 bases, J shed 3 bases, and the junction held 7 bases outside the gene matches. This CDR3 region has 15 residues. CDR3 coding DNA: TGTGCCAGCAGCTCCCCGGACAGGGGCGACTACGAGCAGTACTTC. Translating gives CASSSPDRGDYEQYF.

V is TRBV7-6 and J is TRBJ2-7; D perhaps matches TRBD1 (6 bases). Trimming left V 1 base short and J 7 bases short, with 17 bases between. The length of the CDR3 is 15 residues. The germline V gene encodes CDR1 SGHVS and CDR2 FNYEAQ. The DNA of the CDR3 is TGTGCCAGCAGCTTAGTAGCGTCAGGGGAAGGTGAGCAGTACTTC. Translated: CASSLVASGEGEQYF.

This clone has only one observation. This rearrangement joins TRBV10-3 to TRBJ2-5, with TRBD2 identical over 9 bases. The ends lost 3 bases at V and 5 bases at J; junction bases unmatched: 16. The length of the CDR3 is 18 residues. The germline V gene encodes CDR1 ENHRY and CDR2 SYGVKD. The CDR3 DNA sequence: TGTGCCATCAGTGATGGGAAAACTCTAGCGGGGAGGACGGAGACCCAGTACTTC. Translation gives CAISDGKTLAGRTETQYF.

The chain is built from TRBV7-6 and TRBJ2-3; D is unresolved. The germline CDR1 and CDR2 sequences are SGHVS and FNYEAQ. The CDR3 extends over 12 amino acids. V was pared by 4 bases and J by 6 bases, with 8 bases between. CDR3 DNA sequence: TGTGCCAGCAGCTCCTACATGGATACGCAGTATTTT. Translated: CASSSYMDTQYF.